This record covers a single TCR beta chain. This record belongs to a study of blood T cell repertoires in COVID-19. The germline gives CDR1 SGHNT, CDR2 YYREEE (reference sequence). The CDR3 has 16 residues. V dropped 0 bases and J dropped 1 base, with 12 bases sitting between them. The method was immunoSEQ multiplex PCR; TCRdb's version includes in-frame clones alone and lacks a portion of them. The table shows more than 80,000 clones, with more than 75% occurring only once. The V call is TRBV5-4, the J call TRBJ2-3; the D gene is possibly TRBD2 (7 bases). The receptor was isolated from a man in his fifties or sixties with active or convalescent COVID-19. Specimen: peripheral blood. The CDR3 loop is CASSLVQGGGTDTQYF. DNA for the CDR3: TGTGCCAGCAGCTTGGTACAGGGAGGGGGCACAGATACGCAGTATTTT.